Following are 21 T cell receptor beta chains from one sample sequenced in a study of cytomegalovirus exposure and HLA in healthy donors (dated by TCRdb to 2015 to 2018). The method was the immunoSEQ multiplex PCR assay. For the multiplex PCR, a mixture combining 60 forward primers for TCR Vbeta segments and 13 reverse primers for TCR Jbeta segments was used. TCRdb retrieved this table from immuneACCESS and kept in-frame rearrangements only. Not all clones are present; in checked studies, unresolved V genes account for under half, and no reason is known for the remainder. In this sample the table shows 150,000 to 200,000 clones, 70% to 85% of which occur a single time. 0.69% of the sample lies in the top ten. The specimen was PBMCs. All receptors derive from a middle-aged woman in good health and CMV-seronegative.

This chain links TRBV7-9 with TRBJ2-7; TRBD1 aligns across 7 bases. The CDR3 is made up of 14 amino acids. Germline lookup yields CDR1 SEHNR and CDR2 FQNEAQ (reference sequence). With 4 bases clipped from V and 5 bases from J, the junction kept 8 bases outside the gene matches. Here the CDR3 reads CASSSQGVVHEQYF. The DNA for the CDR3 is TGTGCCAGCAGCTCCCAGGGGGTGGTCCACGAGCAGTACTTC.

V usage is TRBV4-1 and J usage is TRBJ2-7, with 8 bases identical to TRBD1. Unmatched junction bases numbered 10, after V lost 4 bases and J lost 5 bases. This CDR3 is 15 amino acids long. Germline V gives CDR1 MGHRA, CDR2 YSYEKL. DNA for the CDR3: TGCGCCAGCAGCCGGGGACAGGCTTCAGGGGACGAGCAGTACTTC. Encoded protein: CASSRGQASGDEQYF.

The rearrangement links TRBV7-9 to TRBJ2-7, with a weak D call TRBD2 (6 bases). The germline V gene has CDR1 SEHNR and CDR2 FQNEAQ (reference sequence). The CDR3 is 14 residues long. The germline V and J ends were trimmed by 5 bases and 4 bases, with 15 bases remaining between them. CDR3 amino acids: CASSKHWGEYEQYF. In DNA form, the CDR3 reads TGTGCCAGCAGCAAGCACTGGGGGGAATACGAGCAGTACTTC.

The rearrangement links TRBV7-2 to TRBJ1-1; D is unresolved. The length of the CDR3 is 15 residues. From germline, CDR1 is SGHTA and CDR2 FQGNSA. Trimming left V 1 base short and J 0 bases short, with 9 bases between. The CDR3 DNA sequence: TGTGCCAGCAGCTTAGAAATAGTCATGAACACTGAAGCTTTCTTT. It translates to CASSLEIVMNTEAFF.

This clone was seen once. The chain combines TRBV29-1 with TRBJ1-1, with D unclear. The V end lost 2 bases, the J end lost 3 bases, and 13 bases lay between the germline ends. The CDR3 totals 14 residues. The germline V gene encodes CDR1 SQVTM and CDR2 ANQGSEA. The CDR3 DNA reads TGCAGCGTTGAACTCCAAAGCGGCTACACTGAAGCTTTCTTT. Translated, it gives CSVELQSGYTEAFF.

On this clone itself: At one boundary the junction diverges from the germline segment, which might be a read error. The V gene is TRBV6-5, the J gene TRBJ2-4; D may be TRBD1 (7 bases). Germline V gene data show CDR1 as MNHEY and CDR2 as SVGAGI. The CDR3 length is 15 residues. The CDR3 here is CVSSSGRGVRNIQYF. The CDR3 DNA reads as TGTGTCAGCAGCAGCGGCAGGGGGGTACGAAACATTCAGTACTTC.

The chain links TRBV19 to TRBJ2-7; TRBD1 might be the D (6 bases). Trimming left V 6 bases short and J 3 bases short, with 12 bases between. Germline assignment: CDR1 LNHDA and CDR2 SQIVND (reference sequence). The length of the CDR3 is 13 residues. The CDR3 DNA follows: TGTGCCAGTAGCGTCCGGGACAACTACGAGCAGTACTTC. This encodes CASSVRDNYEQYF.

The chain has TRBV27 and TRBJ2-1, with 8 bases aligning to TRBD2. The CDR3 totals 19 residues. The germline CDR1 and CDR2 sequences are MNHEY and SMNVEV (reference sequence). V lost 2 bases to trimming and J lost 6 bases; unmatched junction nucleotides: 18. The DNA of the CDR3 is TGTGCCAGCAGTTTACGACTTTGGGGCGGAGCGGGGGTAACCAATGAGCAGTTCTTC. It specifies CASSLRLWGGAGVTNEQFF.

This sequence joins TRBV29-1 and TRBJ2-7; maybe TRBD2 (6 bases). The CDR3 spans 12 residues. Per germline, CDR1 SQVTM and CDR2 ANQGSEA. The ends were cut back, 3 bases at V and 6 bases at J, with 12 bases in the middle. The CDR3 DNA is TGCAGCGTTGATGCGGGAACGGGCGAGCAGTACTTC. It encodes CSVDAGTGEQYF.

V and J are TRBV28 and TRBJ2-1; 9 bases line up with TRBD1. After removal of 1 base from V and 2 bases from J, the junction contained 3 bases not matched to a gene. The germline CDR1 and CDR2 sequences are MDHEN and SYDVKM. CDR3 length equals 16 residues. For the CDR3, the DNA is TGTGCCAGCAGTTTATCGGGACAGGGAACCTACAATGAGCAGTTCTTC. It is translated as CASSLSGQGTYNEQFF.

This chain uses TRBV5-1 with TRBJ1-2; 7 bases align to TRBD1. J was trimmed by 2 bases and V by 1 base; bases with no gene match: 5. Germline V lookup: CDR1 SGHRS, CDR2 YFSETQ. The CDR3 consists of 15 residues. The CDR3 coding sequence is TGCGCCAGCAGCTTGCCGGGACAGCAGAACTATGGCTACACCTTC. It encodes CASSLPGQQNYGYTF.

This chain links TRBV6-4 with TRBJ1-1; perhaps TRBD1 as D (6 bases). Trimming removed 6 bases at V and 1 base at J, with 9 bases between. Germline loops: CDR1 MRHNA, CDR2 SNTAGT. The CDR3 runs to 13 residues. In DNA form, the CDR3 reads TGTGCCAGCAGATGGACAGAGAACACTGAAGCTTTCTTT. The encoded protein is CASRWTENTEAFF.

For the CDR3, the DNA is TGCGCCAGCAGCCAGGGGGACAGGGACCAAGAGACCCAGTACTTC. Translating gives CASSQGDRDQETQYF. The chain combines TRBV4-3 with TRBJ2-5, with TRBD1 matching 9 bases. The length of the CDR3 is 15 residues. V dropped 3 bases and J dropped 0; count of bases not matched to a gene: 2. CDR1 LGHNA and CDR2 YSLEER come from the germline V gene.

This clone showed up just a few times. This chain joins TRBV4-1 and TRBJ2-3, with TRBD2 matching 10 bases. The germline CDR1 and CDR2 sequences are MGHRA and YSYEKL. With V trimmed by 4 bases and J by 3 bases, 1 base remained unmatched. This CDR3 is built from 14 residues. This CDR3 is CASSPSGGTDTQYF. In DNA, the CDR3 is TGCGCCAGCAGCCCTAGCGGGGGAACAGATACGCAGTATTTT.

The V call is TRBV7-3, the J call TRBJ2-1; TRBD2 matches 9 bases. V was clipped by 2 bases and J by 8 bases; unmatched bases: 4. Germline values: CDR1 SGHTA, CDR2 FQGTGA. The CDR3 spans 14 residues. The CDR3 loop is CASSLAGGLDEQFF. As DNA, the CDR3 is TGTGCCAGCAGCTTAGCGGGAGGGCTCGATGAGCAGTTCTTC.

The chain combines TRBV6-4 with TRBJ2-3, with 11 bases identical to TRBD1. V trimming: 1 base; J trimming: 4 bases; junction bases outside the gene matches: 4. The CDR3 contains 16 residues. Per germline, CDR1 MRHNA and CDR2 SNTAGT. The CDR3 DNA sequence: TGTGCCAGCAGTGACTGGTCGGGACAGGGGGCAGATACGCAGTATTTT. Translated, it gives CASSDWSGQGADTQYF.

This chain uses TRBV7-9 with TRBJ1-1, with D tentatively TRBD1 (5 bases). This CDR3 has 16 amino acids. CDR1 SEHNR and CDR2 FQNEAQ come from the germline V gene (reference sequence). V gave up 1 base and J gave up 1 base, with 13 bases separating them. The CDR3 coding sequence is TGTGCCAGCAGCTTAGGGTCGGGGGGTGAGAACACTGAAGCTTTCTTT. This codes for CASSLGSGGENTEAFF.

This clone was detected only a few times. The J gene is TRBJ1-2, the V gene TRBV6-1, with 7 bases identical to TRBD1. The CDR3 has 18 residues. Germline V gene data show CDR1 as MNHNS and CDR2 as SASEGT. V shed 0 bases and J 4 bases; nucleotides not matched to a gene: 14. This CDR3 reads CASSEATSGTVFGYGYTF. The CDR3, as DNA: TGTGCCAGCAGTGAAGCCACTTCCGGGACAGTGTTTGGCTATGGCTACACCTTC.

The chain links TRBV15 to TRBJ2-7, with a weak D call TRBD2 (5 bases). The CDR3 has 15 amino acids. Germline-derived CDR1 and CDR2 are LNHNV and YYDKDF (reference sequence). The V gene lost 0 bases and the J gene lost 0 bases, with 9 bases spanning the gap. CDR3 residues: CATSRDRGSSYEQYF. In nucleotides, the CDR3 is TGTGCCACCAGCAGAGATCGAGGGAGCTCCTACGAGCAGTACTTC.

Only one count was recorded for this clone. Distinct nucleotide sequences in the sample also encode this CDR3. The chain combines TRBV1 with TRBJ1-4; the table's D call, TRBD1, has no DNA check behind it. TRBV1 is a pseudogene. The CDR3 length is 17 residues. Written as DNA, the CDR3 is TGCACCAGCAGCCAAGAGGTCCCCAGGGCAGCTAATGAAAAACTGTTTTTT. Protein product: CTSSQEVPRAANEKLFF.

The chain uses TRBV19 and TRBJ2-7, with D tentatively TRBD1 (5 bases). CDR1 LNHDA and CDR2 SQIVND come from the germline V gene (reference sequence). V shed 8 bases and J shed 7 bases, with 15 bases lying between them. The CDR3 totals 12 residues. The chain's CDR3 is CASGPWQGEQYF. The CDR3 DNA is TGTGCCAGTGGACCCTGGCAGGGAGAGCAGTACTTC.